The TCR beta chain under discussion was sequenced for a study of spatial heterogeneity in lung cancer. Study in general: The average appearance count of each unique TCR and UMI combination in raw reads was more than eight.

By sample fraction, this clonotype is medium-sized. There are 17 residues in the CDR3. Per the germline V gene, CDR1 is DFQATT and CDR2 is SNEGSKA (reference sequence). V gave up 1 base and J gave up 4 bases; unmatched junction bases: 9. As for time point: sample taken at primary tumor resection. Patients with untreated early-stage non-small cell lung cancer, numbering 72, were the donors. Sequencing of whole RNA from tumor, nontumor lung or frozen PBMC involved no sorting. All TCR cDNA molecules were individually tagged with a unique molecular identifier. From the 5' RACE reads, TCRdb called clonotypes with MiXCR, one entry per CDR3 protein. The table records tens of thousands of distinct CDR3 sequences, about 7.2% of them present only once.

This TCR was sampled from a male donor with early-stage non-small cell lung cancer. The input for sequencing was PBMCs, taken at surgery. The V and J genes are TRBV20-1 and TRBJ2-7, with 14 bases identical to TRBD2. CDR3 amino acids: CSARGTGTSGSGYEQYF. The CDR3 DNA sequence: TGCAGTGCTAGAGGAACCGGGACTAGCGGGAGTGGTTACGAGCAGTACTTC.